These 32 T cell receptor beta chains were sequenced from one sample in a study of PD-1 blockade in classical Hodgkin lymphoma. Here immunoSEQ multiplex PCR was the method, and the copy in TCRdb shows in-frame clones only, minus some. Of about 46,000 clones in the sample, around 76% were seen once. Time point: cycle 4 day 1 (C4D1), after 6 weeks of nivolumab. Relapses following autologous stem cell transplantation were seen in all patients, with brentuximab vedotin exposure varying. The sample was peripheral blood mononuclear cells (PBMCs), taken before the fourth cycle of nivolumab. The receptors were sampled from a human donor with classical Hodgkin lymphoma.

V and J are TRBV19 and TRBJ2-4, with D hard to call. Germline lookup yields CDR1 LNHDA and CDR2 SQIVND (reference sequence). The V end lost 6 bases, the J end lost 1 base, and 13 bases lay between the germline ends. The CDR3 totals 15 residues. The CDR3 reads CASSRLPAAKNIQYF. The DNA of the CDR3 is TGTGCCAGTAGCCGACTCCCGGCGGCCAAAAACATTCAGTACTTC.

The chain carries TRBV19 and TRBJ2-7; D gene unclear. The CDR3 totals 14 residues. Germline V gene lookup returns CDR1 LNHDA and CDR2 SQIVND (reference sequence). V shed 8 bases and J shed 5 bases, with 19 bases lying between them. The CDR3 protein is CASSSVAARDEQYF. The DNA of the CDR3 is TGTGCCAGTTCCTCCGTCGCAGCTCGCGACGAGCAGTACTTC.

J is TRBJ2-6 and V is TRBV11-2; TRBD1 or TRBD2 may be the D gene (5 bases each). Trimming cost V 3 bases and J 2 bases, with 8 bases left between them. Germline values: CDR1 SGHAT, CDR2 FQNNGV. The CDR3 covers 15 residues. The CDR3 region is CASSLRGAGANVLTF. The CDR3 coding sequence is TGTGCCAGCAGCTTGAGGGGCGCTGGGGCCAACGTCCTGACTTTC.

The chain is built from TRBV28 and TRBJ1-5; TRBD1 matches 10 bases. The germline gives CDR1 MDHEN, CDR2 SYDVKM. The CDR3 extends over 13 amino acids. V gave up 3 bases and J gave up 16 bases; unmatched junction bases: 9. In DNA form, the CDR3 reads TGTGCCAGCAGTTTTAGACAGGGGGCTTCGTCACATTTT. Translation: CASSFRQGASSHF.

The rearrangement links TRBV7-6 to TRBJ2-7; D assignment may be TRBD1 or TRBD2 (5 bases each). The germline V gene has CDR1 SGHVS and CDR2 FNYEAQ. The V end was cut by 8 bases, the J end by 3 bases, with 17 bases between. The CDR3 runs 14 residues. The CDR3 DNA reads as TGTGCCAGCTCCCCGGGACCGCAAGACTACGAGCAGTACTTC. Protein product: CASSPGPQDYEQYF.

This clone has only a few counts. The V and J genes are TRBV2 and TRBJ2-7, with 10 bases aligning to TRBD2. Germline V CDR1 and CDR2: SNHLY, FYNNEI. The CDR3 is 12 amino acids. Trimming cost V 4 bases and J 6 bases; bases outside gene matches: 0. The CDR3 is CASSVAGGEQYF. CDR3 DNA sequence: TGTGCCAGCAGTGTAGCGGGAGGCGAGCAGTACTTC. Using reference TRBV2 and TRBJ2-7 for the parts outside the CDR3, the full variable domain is EPEVTQTPSHQVTQMGQEVILRCVPISNHLYFYWYRQILGQKVEFLVSFYNNEISEKSEIFDDQFSVERPDGSNFTLKIRSTKLEDSAMYFCASSVAGGEQYFGPGTRLTVT.

The chain combines TRBV2 with TRBJ1-5; a weak D match, TRBD1 (6 bases). This CDR3 has 15 residues. V was cut by 6 bases and J by 2 bases, with 14 bases left in between. Germline V gene sequence: CDR1 SNHLY, CDR2 FYNNEI. CDR3 region: CASSPGQSRNQPQHF. In DNA, the CDR3 is TGTGCCAGCAGCCCTGGACAGAGCCGCAATCAGCCCCAGCATTTT.

As DNA, the CDR3 is TGTGCCAGCAGTTACTCGTCTGCCAGATCAGATACGCAGTATTTT. Amino acids: CASSYSSARSDTQYF. The chain combines TRBV6-5 with TRBJ2-3; D is uncertain. Germline lookup yields CDR1 MNHEY and CDR2 SVGAGI. There are 15 residues in the CDR3. V gave up 0 bases and J gave up 4 bases, with 11 bases separating them.

This clone has more than one count but fewer than ten. The V and J genes are TRBV7-9 and TRBJ2-2; D not resolved. The CDR3 covers 14 residues. The germline V gene encodes CDR1 SEHNR and CDR2 FQNEAQ (reference sequence). V dropped 3 bases and J dropped 5 bases, with 10 bases sitting between them. The CDR3 DNA sequence: TGTGCCAGCAGCTTCGATAGATGGACCGGGGAGCTGTTTTTT. Amino acids: CASSFDRWTGELFF.

The chain joins TRBV4-1 to TRBJ2-5; 7 positions match TRBD1. The germline V gene has CDR1 MGHRA and CDR2 YSYEKL. The CDR3 is 13 residues long. V was clipped by 3 bases and J by 5 bases; unmatched bases: 3. CDR3 bases: TGCGCCAGCAGCCAGGGACAGTTGGAGACCCAGTACTTC. This gives the protein CASSQGQLETQYF.

The rearrangement links TRBV4-1 to TRBJ1-5, with 9 bases identical to TRBD1. This CDR3 is 15 amino acids long. J was trimmed by 7 bases and V by 2 bases; bases with no gene match: 6. CDR1 is MGHRA and CDR2 is YSYEKL in the germline V gene. CDR3 coding DNA: TGCGCCAGCAGCCAACAGGGACAGGGAAACCAGCCCCAGCATTTT. It codes for CASSQQGQGNQPQHF.

The rearrangement links TRBV28 to TRBJ2-7, with 7 bases aligning to TRBD1. The V gene end was trimmed by 2 bases and the J gene end by 1 base; junction bases not matched to a gene: 17. Germline CDR1 and CDR2: MDHEN and SYDVKM. CDR3 size: 19 residues. The CDR3 protein is CASSLKLEAGGILSYEQYF. The CDR3 DNA reads as TGTGCCAGCAGTTTAAAATTGGAGGCAGGGGGTATATTGTCCTACGAGCAGTACTTC. Supplemented by reference TRBV28 and TRBJ2-7, the full variable domain reads DVKVTQSSRYLVKRTGEKVFLECVQDMDHENMFWYRQDPGLGLRLIYFSYDVKMKEKGDIPEGYSVSREKKERFSLILESASTNQTSMYLCASSLKLEAGGILSYEQYFGPGTRLTVT.

This clone was seen only a few times. The V and J genes are TRBV27 and TRBJ1-1; 7 bases fit TRBD1. The V gene end was trimmed by 3 bases and the J gene end by 0 bases; junction bases not matched to a gene: 13. CDR3 length equals 18 residues. Per germline, CDR1 MNHEY and CDR2 SMNVEV (reference sequence). The CDR3 coding sequence is TGTGCCAGCAGTTTGGAAGGGACAGAGAAGAGGATGAACACTGAAGCTTTCTTT. Protein sequence: CASSLEGTEKRMNTEAFF.

This clone was seen just once. The gene calls are TRBV14 and TRBJ2-7, with D possibly TRBD2 on 6 matching bases. This CDR3 comprises 15 residues. Germline CDR1 SGHDN, CDR2 FVKESK. Deletions cut 6 bases from V and 5 bases from J, with 20 bases between. CDR3 in amino acids: CASSSRPGRQNEQYF. In nucleotides, the CDR3 is TGTGCCAGCAGTTCTCGCCCCGGGAGACAGAACGAGCAGTACTTC.

The CDR3 DNA follows: TGTGCCAGCAGCCAAATTTCGGGGACCTCCTACAATGAGCAGTTCTTC. This sequence encodes CASSQISGTSYNEQFF. V and J are TRBV4-2 and TRBJ2-1; the D gene could be TRBD1 or TRBD2 (5 bases each). Trimming took off 2 bases at V and 0 bases at J, with 11 bases between the two ends. CDR1 and CDR2 (germline): LGHNA, YNFKEQ. There are 16 residues in the CDR3.

This chain links TRBV7-9 with TRBJ1-3; weak D call: TRBD1 (6 bases). This CDR3 region has 16 residues. V lost 0 bases and J 2 bases, leaving 11 bases between the germline ends. The germline gives CDR1 SEHNR, CDR2 FQNEAQ (reference sequence). The CDR3 DNA reads TGTGCCAGCAGCTTAGCAAACCCAGGGGCTGGAAACACCATATATTTT. Its translation is CASSLANPGAGNTIYF. Filled out from reference TRBV7-9 and TRBJ1-3, the complete variable domain reads DTGVSQNPRHKITKRGQNVTFRCDPISEHNRLYWYRQTLGQGPEFLTYFQNEAQLEKSRLLSDRFSAERPKGSFSTLEIQRTEQGDSAMYLCASSLANPGAGNTIYFGEGSWLTVV.

Turning to this clone: Other DNA sequences from this sample encode an identical CDR3 as well. This sequence joins TRBV9 and TRBJ1-1, with D possibly TRBD1 on 5 matching bases. The CDR3 totals 14 residues. Looked up from germline, CDR1 is SGDLS and CDR2 is YYNGEE. Trimming stripped 2 bases from V and 1 base from J, with 9 bases between. The CDR3 sequence is CASSVNQGNTEAFF. The CDR3 nucleotides are TGTGCCAGCAGCGTGAACCAGGGGAACACTGAAGCTTTCTTT.

V gene TRBV7-2 combines with J gene TRBJ2-3; D is possibly TRBD2 (5 bases). The V gene lost 1 base and the J gene lost 1 base, with 15 bases spanning the gap. This CDR3 region has 17 residues. Germline V gene lookup returns CDR1 SGHTA and CDR2 FQGNSA. The CDR3 region has the DNA TGTGCCAGCAGCTTAGAAGGAAGCGTCGGGGGCACAGATACGCAGTATTTT. It codes for CASSLEGSVGGTDTQYF.

The chain has TRBV15 and TRBJ2-4; TRBD2 aligns across 9 bases. The CDR3 spans 15 residues. J lost 8 bases, V lost 3 bases, and 8 bases had no gene match. Germline CDR1 reads LNHNV; CDR2 reads YYDKDF (reference sequence). The CDR3 region has the DNA TGTGCCACCAGCAGGGACCACGGCGGGGGGGACATTCAGTACTTC. It encodes CATSRDHGGGDIQYF.

In this sample, this clone turned up a few times. V is TRBV5-6 and J is TRBJ1-5; D is unresolved. The CDR3 has 14 residues. CDR1 and CDR2 (germline): SGHDT, YYEEEE. The ends were cut back, 4 bases at V and 0 bases at J, with 8 bases in the middle. CDR3 in DNA: TGTGCCAGCAGCCTATATAATAGCAATCAGCCCCAGCATTTT. Its translation is CASSLYNSNQPQHF.

J is TRBJ2-3 and V is TRBV19, with 8 bases matching TRBD2. CDR1 and CDR2 from the germline V gene are LNHDA and SQIVND (reference sequence). This CDR3 comprises 16 residues. The ends lost 2 bases at V and 2 bases at J; junction bases unmatched: 6. This CDR3 is CASSISGGVPTDTQYF. The CDR3 DNA follows: TGTGCCAGTAGTATATCCGGGGGGGTACCCACAGATACGCAGTATTTT.

The chain joins TRBV19 to TRBJ1-2; possibly TRBD1 for D (6 bases). There are 15 residues in the CDR3. Germline V gives CDR1 LNHDA, CDR2 SQIVND (reference sequence). The ends were cut back, 3 bases at V and 0 bases at J, with 11 bases in the middle. CDR3 DNA sequence: TGTGCCAGTAGTATCCCGGGGGCCTCTAACTATGGCTACACCTTC. This codes for CASSIPGASNYGYTF.

The rearrangement uses TRBV10-3 and TRBJ2-3; D may be TRBD1 (6 bases). Germline lookup yields CDR1 ENHRY and CDR2 SYGVKD. The length of the CDR3 is 14 residues. V was clipped by 6 bases and J by 2 bases, with 12 bases between them. CDR3 nucleotide sequence: TGTGCCATCAGAGAAGGACAGAACACAGATACGCAGTATTTT. This codes for CAIREGQNTDTQYF.

This clone was seen a single time. The chain has TRBV21-1 and TRBJ1-3; the table's D call, TRBD1, has no DNA check behind it. TRBV21-1 is described as a pseudogene. The CDR3 is 17 amino acids. The chain's CDR3 is CASSKRSDSRPGNTIYF. CDR3 in DNA: TGTGCCAGCAGCAAAAGGTCGGACAGTCGCCCTGGAAACACCATATATTTT.

The gene calls are TRBV28 and TRBJ1-4, with 8 positions matching TRBD1. Germline V lookup: CDR1 MDHEN, CDR2 SYDVKM. The CDR3 runs to 14 residues. With V trimmed by 5 bases and J by 7 bases, 6 bases remained unmatched. CDR3 in amino acids: CASSLSGGGEKLFF. Here the CDR3 DNA reads TGTGCCAGCAGTCTGTCAGGGGGCGGTGAAAAACTGTTTTTT.

The chain carries TRBV5-1 and TRBJ2-7; 8 nucleotides align to TRBD1. After removal of 0 bases from V and 1 base from J, the junction contained 6 bases not matched to a gene. The CDR3 runs 16 residues. CDR1 and CDR2 (germline): SGHRS, YFSETQ. CDR3 bases: TGCGCCAGCAGCTTGGTCCCGGGACAGGAGTCCTACGAGCAGTACTTC. The encoded protein is CASSLVPGQESYEQYF.

This clone showed up just a few times. The chain uses TRBV5-1 and TRBJ2-5; perhaps D is TRBD1 or TRBD2 (6 bases each). The CDR3 runs to 15 residues. CDR1 is SGHRS, CDR2 YFSETQ, per germline. V was pared by 2 bases and J by 5 bases, with 16 bases between. The CDR3 DNA is TGCGCCAGCAGCTTAGGGGGAAAAGGAGGGGAGACCCAGTACTTC. It yields the protein CASSLGGKGGETQYF. Full variable domain (remainder filled in from reference TRBV5-1 and TRBJ2-5): KAGVTQTPRYLIKTRGQQVTLSCSPISGHRSVSWYQQTPGQGLQFLFEYFSETQRNKGNFPGRFSGRQFSNSRSEMNVSTLELGDSALYLCASSLGGKGGETQYFGPGTRLLVL.

A remark on this clone: This sample also contains other DNA sequences that code for the same CDR3. J is TRBJ2-5 and V is TRBV19; no clear D. Germline assignment: CDR1 LNHDA and CDR2 SQIVND (reference sequence). The CDR3 loop spans 14 amino acids. V was clipped by 1 base and J by 5 bases, with 11 bases between them. CDR3: CASSIGGGEETQYF. The CDR3 DNA sequence: TGTGCCAGTAGTATAGGCGGTGGAGAGGAGACCCAGTACTTC.

The rearrangement links TRBV19 to TRBJ2-7; D might be TRBD1 (6 bases). This CDR3 is 15 amino acids long. Germline V CDR1 and CDR2: LNHDA, SQIVND (reference sequence). V lost 10 bases and J 2 bases, leaving 21 bases between the germline ends. For the CDR3, the DNA is TGTGCCACCTCAATGGGGCAGGGGAGAACCTACGAGCAGTACTTC. This codes for CATSMGQGRTYEQYF. Combining the CDR3 with reference TRBV19 and TRBJ2-7 gives the whole variable domain DGGITQSPKYLFRKEGQNVTLSCEQNLNHDAMYWYRQDPGQGLRLIYYSQIVNDFQKGDIAEGYSVSREKKESFPLTVTSAQKNPTAFYLCATSMGQGRTYEQYFGPGTRLTVT.

The rearrangement uses TRBV28 and TRBJ2-7; 7 nucleotides line up with TRBD2. The CDR3 is 16 amino acids. Germline V CDR1 and CDR2: MDHEN, SYDVKM. The junction had 8 bases not matched to a gene; V was cut back by 1 base and J by 2 bases. The CDR3 DNA reads as TGTGCCAGCAGTTTATATGTGGGAGGGAGTCCCTACGAGCAGTACTTC. Translating gives CASSLYVGGSPYEQYF.

Here the CDR3 reads CAWSGEVGNTIYF. DNA of the CDR3: TGTGCCTGGAGTGGCGAAGTTGGAAACACCATATATTTT. V usage is TRBV30 and J usage is TRBJ1-3; no reliable D call. The germline V gene encodes CDR1 GTSNPN and CDR2 SVGIG (reference sequence). This CDR3 region has 13 residues. Trimming cost V 1 base and J 3 bases, with 7 bases left between them.

This chain connects TRBV27 to TRBJ2-1; TRBD2 matches at 11 bases. Trimming took 7 bases from V and 6 from J; bases not matched to a gene: 11. This CDR3 has 16 residues. CDR1 is MNHEY, CDR2 SMNVEV, per germline (reference sequence). The CDR3 reads CASIATSGISSNEQFF. CDR3 DNA sequence: TGTGCCAGCATCGCGACTAGCGGGATTTCATCCAATGAGCAGTTCTTC.